Each of the 30 T cell receptor beta chains below was sequenced from the same sample in a study of T cells in Graves' hyperthyroidism and ophthalmopathy. Amplification of TCR beta CDR3 regions used RNA as the template. HTBI primers drove first-round RT-PCR of the TCR CDR3. Each CDR3 protein is one row after TCRdb ran MiXCR on the multiplex PCR reads. Seen here are 300,000 to 500,000 distinct CDR3 sequences, over 12% observed once, and the top ten hold 25% to 30%. The sample comprised blood. The source is a man between 50 and 59 years old with Graves' ophthalmopathy.

This clonotype was seen repeatedly, ten times or more. This rearrangement joins TRBV30 to TRBJ1-1; unclear D gene. Germline CDR1 reads GTSNPN; CDR2 reads SVGIG (reference sequence). Trimming took off 4 bases at V and 1 base at J, with 10 bases between the two ends. This CDR3 is built from 13 residues. DNA of the CDR3: TGTGCCTGGATTAAGGCGGGGAACACTGAAGCTTTCTTT. It is translated as CAWIKAGNTEAFF. Looking up the rest from reference TRBV30 and TRBJ1-1 gives the full variable domain: SQTIHQWPATLVQPVGSPLSLECTVEGTSNPNLYWYRQAAGRGLQLLFYSVGIGQISSEVPQNLSASRPQDRQFILSSKKLLLSDSGFYLCAWIKAGNTEAFFGQGTRLTVV.

This clonotype was seen repeatedly, ten times or more. A read error may account for a junction end that differs from germline. This chain links TRBV7-7 with TRBJ2-1; D is undetermined. The CDR3 has 13 residues. Germline-derived CDR1 and CDR2 are SSHAT and FNYEAQ (reference sequence). CDR3 DNA sequence: TGTGCTAGCAGTTCTCGACTCTTCAATGAGCAGTTCTTC. Its translation: CASSSRLFNEQFF.

This chain connects TRBV20-1 to TRBJ2-7; unclear D gene. CDR3 length: 14 residues. Germline assignment: CDR1 DFQATT and CDR2 SNEGSKA (reference sequence). V lost 6 bases and J lost 2, with 17 bases in between. DNA of the CDR3: TGCAGTGCCCGAAGTGCTACAGATACCTACGAGCAGTACTTC. It encodes CSARSATDTYEQYF.

This clonotype was seen at least ten times. V usage is TRBV6-1 and J usage is TRBJ1-2; possible D gene TRBD1, 6 bases. The V and J ends lost 10 bases and 8 bases respectively, with 20 bases between them. CDR1 is MNHNS and CDR2 is SASEGT in the germline V gene. The CDR3 is 13 amino acids. In nucleotides, the CDR3 is TGTGCCAACAGGGCTCTGGGGGCGAACGGCTACACCTTC. Its protein product is CANRALGANGYTF.

This clonotype was counted ten times or more. V is TRBV30 and J is TRBJ1-1; no firm D call. The length of the CDR3 is 12 residues. CDR1 is GTSNPN and CDR2 is SVGIG in the germline V gene (reference sequence). V was trimmed by 4 bases and J by 1 base, leaving 7 bases between them. CDR3 sequence: CAWNRENTEAFF. In nucleotides, the CDR3 is TGTGCCTGGAATAGGGAGAACACTGAAGCTTTCTTT.

This clonotype was counted ten times or more. This chain joins TRBV2 and TRBJ2-1; TRBD2 agrees at 8 bases. Trimming took 0 bases from V and 12 from J; bases not matched to a gene: 1. This CDR3 spans 12 amino acids. Germline V gene sequence: CDR1 SNHLY, CDR2 FYNNEI. In DNA, the CDR3 is TGTGCCAGCAGTGAAGCGGCGGGAGGGCAGTTCTTC. It translates to CASSEAAGGQFF.

This clonotype was observed at least ten times. The chain combines TRBV11-2 with TRBJ2-3; D is unclear. The germline V and J ends were trimmed by 6 bases and 5 bases, with 6 bases remaining between them. Germline V gene data show CDR1 as SGHAT and CDR2 as FQNNGV. The CDR3 spans 11 residues. The CDR3 DNA sequence: TGTGCCAGCAGTTTTGGAGATACGCAGTATTTT. Amino acid sequence: CASSFGDTQYF.

This chain uses TRBV29-1 with TRBJ1-4; 8 positions agree with TRBD1. The V segment lost 1 base and the J segment 7 bases; nucleotides outside the gene matches: 8. Germline CDR1 SQVTM, CDR2 ANQGSEA. The CDR3 totals 15 residues. CDR3 bases: TGCAGCGTTGAAGCTATGACAGGGGTTGGTGAAAAACTGTTTTTT. Translated: CSVEAMTGVGEKLFF. Combining the CDR3 with reference TRBV29-1 and TRBJ1-4 gives the whole variable domain SAVISQKPSRDICQRGTSLTIQCQVDSQVTMMFWYRQQPGQSLTLIATANQGSEATYESGFVIDKFPISRPNLTFSTLTVSNMSPEDSSIYLCSVEAMTGVGEKLFFGSGTQLSVL.

This clonotype was recorded many times. The J gene is TRBJ2-1, the V gene TRBV12-3 or TRBV12-4; the D call may be TRBD1 or TRBD2 (5 bases each). V lost 5 bases, J lost 12 bases, and 17 bases lay in between. There are 13 residues in the CDR3. The CDR3 DNA reads TGTGCCAGCAGTCCGGGACCCTCGGTTTCGCAGTTCTTC. As protein: CASSPGPSVSQFF.

This clonotype was found many times. This chain links TRBV3-1 with TRBJ1-1; the D gene is possibly TRBD1 (5 bases). Germline CDR1 reads LGHDT; CDR2 reads YNNKEL (reference sequence). V lost 2 bases to trimming and J lost 2 bases, with 9 bases between them. The CDR3 sequence is 14 residues long. The CDR3 DNA is TGTGCCAGCAGCCAATCCGACAGAAACACTGAAGCTTTCTTT. This sequence encodes CASSQSDRNTEAFF.

This chain joins TRBV19 and TRBJ2-1; 10 nucleotides agree with TRBD2. J was trimmed by 9 bases and V by 9 bases; bases with no gene match: 11. Germline-derived CDR1 and CDR2 are LNHDA and SQIVND (reference sequence). This CDR3 contains 14 residues. CDR3: CASGETSGSGEQFF. CDR3 DNA: TGTGCCAGCGGGGAGACTAGCGGGTCTGGTGAGCAGTTCTTC.

The chain uses TRBV7-9 and TRBJ2-5; possibly TRBD1 for D (6 bases). The CDR3 runs to 14 residues. The germline V gene has CDR1 SEHNR and CDR2 FQNEAQ (reference sequence). Trimming cost V 5 bases and J 2 bases, with 12 bases left between them. The CDR3 loop is CASSPSGQQETQYF. DNA of the CDR3: TGTGCCAGCAGCCCCTCGGGACAACAAGAGACCCAGTACTTC.

A few counts support this clonotype. This chain connects TRBV30 to TRBJ2-1, with 10 bases fitting TRBD1. V was pared by 4 bases and J by 7 bases, with 7 bases of the junction left unmatched. CDR1 GTSNPN and CDR2 SVGIG come from the germline V gene (reference sequence). The CDR3 covers 14 residues. Here the CDR3 DNA reads TGTGCCTGGAACCGGGGACAGGGGTCGAATGAGCAGTTCTTC. Translation: CAWNRGQGSNEQFF.

The V gene is TRBV5-1, the J gene TRBJ2-5; 7 bases are shared with TRBD1. With V trimmed by 4 bases and J by 5 bases, 11 bases remained unmatched. Germline V gene data show CDR1 as SGHRS and CDR2 as YFSETQ. The length of the CDR3 is 15 residues. This CDR3 is CASSPDGQAGETQYF. In DNA, the CDR3 is TGCGCCAGCAGCCCGGACGGACAGGCCGGGGAGACCCAGTACTTC.

Turning to this clonotype: One end of the junction fails to match germline, which may point to a read error. The chain carries TRBV4-1 and TRBJ2-1; 8 nucleotides line up with TRBD2. The CDR3 is 17 amino acids. CDR1 MGHRA and CDR2 YSYEKL come from the germline V gene. The CDR3 is CASSHILAGISYNDQFF. DNA of the CDR3: TGCGCCAGCAGCCACATTCTAGCGGGTATCTCCTACAATGATCAGTTCTTC.

In this sample, this clonotype turned up many times. The chain links TRBV20-1 to TRBJ2-1; 7 bases align to TRBD2. The CDR3 has 14 residues. CDR1 DFQATT and CDR2 SNEGSKA come from the germline V gene (reference sequence). Trimming at V came to 5 bases and at J to 0 bases, leaving 4 bases not matched to a gene. Here the CDR3 DNA reads TGCAGTGCTGGGGGGGAGGACTCCTACAATGAGCAGTTCTTC. This translates into CSAGGEDSYNEQFF.

This clonotype was counted at least ten times. A much larger clone lies a single base off, so this may be a read error. V gene TRBV12-3 or TRBV12-4 combines with J gene TRBJ2-7, with D uncertain. This CDR3 is built from 12 residues. The V and J ends lost 3 bases and 2 bases respectively, with 5 bases between them. The CDR3 sequence: CASSFGPYEQYF. The CDR3 DNA follows: TGTGCCAGCAGTTTTGGGCCCTACGAGCAGTACTTC.

DNA for the CDR3: TGCGCCAGCAGTATCAGCGGGAGGGGCCATGAGCAGTTCTTC. This gives the protein CASSISGRGHEQFF. J is TRBJ2-1 and V is TRBV10-1, with 10 positions matching TRBD2. CDR3 length: 14 amino acids. Per the germline V gene, CDR1 is WNHNN and CDR2 is SYGVQD (reference sequence). J was trimmed by 8 bases and V by 5 bases; bases with no gene match: 6.

J is TRBJ2-1 and V is TRBV19; D perhaps matches TRBD2 (6 bases). In germline, CDR1 is LNHDA, CDR2 SQIVND (reference sequence). There are 14 residues in the CDR3. With 7 bases removed from V and 6 bases from J, the gap between germline ends came to 16 bases. The CDR3 sequence is CASKAPGLGNEQFF. CDR3 nucleotides: TGTGCCAGTAAGGCTCCGGGACTGGGCAATGAGCAGTTCTTC.

This clonotype occurred many times. The rearrangement joins TRBV5-1 to TRBJ2-3; D is unresolved. CDR3 length: 15 amino acids. The germline CDR1 and CDR2 sequences are SGHRS and YFSETQ. Trimming cost V 2 bases and J 2 bases, with 12 bases left between them. CDR3 bases: TGCGCCAGCAGCTTAGATCTACCAACCACAGATACGCAGTATTTT. Translating gives CASSLDLPTTDTQYF. The whole variable domain, filled in from reference TRBV5-1 and TRBJ2-3, reads KAGVTQTPRYLIKTRGQQVTLSCSPISGHRSVSWYQQTPGQGLQFLFEYFSETQRNKGNFPGRFSGRQFSNSRSEMNVSTLELGDSALYLCASSLDLPTTDTQYFGPGTRLTVL.

Ten or more counts support this clonotype. The rearrangement uses TRBV28 and TRBJ2-2, with D unclear. Germline V gene data show CDR1 as MDHEN and CDR2 as SYDVKM. The CDR3 runs to 13 residues. Trimming pared 5 bases from V and 3 bases from J, leaving 7 bases between. The CDR3 sequence is CASSKSDTGELFF. In nucleotides, the CDR3 is TGTGCCAGCAGTAAATCGGACACCGGGGAGCTGTTTTTT.

There are many counts of this clonotype. The chain combines TRBV5-1 with TRBJ2-5; D call uncertain. This CDR3 comprises 14 residues. In germline, CDR1 is SGHRS, CDR2 YFSETQ. Trimming cost V 0 bases and J 5 bases, with 11 bases left between them. This chain's CDR3 is CASSLVSGRETQYF. The DNA of the CDR3 is TGCGCCAGCAGCTTGGTTTCGGGCCGGGAGACCCAGTACTTC.

This clonotype was seen more than once but under ten times. DNA for the CDR3: TGTGCCAGTAGTACCCTCCGGCAGGGCTGGGACACTGAAGCTTTCTTT. Translation: CASSTLRQGWDTEAFF. This sequence joins TRBV19 and TRBJ1-1; D might be TRBD1 (5 bases). Trimming removed 4 bases from V and 3 bases from J, with 18 bases in between. From germline, CDR1 is LNHDA and CDR2 SQIVND (reference sequence). The CDR3 consists of 16 residues.

The table lists this clonotype with many counts. The gene calls are TRBV19 and TRBJ1-2; 7 bases are a match to TRBD1. The CDR3 length is 13 residues. Losses at the gene ends were 8 bases for V and 5 bases for J; bases not matched to a gene: 8. CDR1 is LNHDA and CDR2 is SQIVND in the germline V gene (reference sequence). For the CDR3, the DNA is TGTGCCAGTCACAATACAGGGGTTTATGGCTACACCTTC. This codes for CASHNTGVYGYTF.

The chain joins TRBV4-1 to TRBJ2-1; D is undetermined. The germline V and J ends were trimmed by 3 bases and 6 bases, with 9 bases remaining between them. Germline V gene data show CDR1 as MGHRA and CDR2 as YSYEKL. CDR3 length: 13 residues. CDR3: CASSHREGNEQFF. The CDR3 region has the DNA TGCGCCAGCAGCCACCGCGAAGGCAATGAGCAGTTCTTC.

This clonotype appeared a few times. This chain connects TRBV7-6 to TRBJ2-3, with TRBD2 as a possible D gene (5 bases). CDR1 and CDR2 from the germline V gene are SGHVS and FNYEAQ. Trimming shortened V by 4 bases and J by 3 bases, and 20 bases separated the two germline ends. The CDR3 is 17 residues long. DNA of the CDR3: TGTGCCAGCAGCTCCGGATCGGGATTCCTGGTGACAGATACGCAGTATTTT. Translation gives CASSSGSGFLVTDTQYF.

With regard to this clonotype: One end of the junction is discordant with germline, which a read error may explain. The V gene is TRBV28, the J gene TRBJ2-7, with D maybe TRBD2 (5 bases). The V gene's germline CDR1 is MDHEN and CDR2 SYDVKM. CDR3 length: 15 amino acids. The CDR3 is CASTLSAEITYEQYF. In DNA, the CDR3 is TGTGCCAGCACTTTATCAGCGGAAATAACCTACGAGCAGTACTTC.

Many counts were recorded for this clonotype. This sequence joins TRBV5-1 and TRBJ2-7, with D perhaps matching TRBD2 (5 bases). CDR1 and CDR2 from the germline V gene are SGHRS and YFSETQ. The CDR3 runs 15 residues. Trimming left V 3 bases short and J 9 bases short, with 22 bases between. The CDR3 sequence: CASSSSTAAVVGQYF. The CDR3 DNA reads TGCGCCAGCAGCTCCTCCACAGCGGCGGTTGTTGGGCAGTACTTC.

The rearrangement joins TRBV6-2 or TRBV6-3 to TRBJ1-1; no reliable D call. The V end lost 2 bases, the J end lost 1 base, and 5 bases lay between the germline ends. The CDR3 sequence is 13 residues long. In germline, CDR1 is MNHEY, CDR2 SVGEGT. CDR3 region: CASSYAGNTEAFF. The CDR3 DNA is TGTGCCAGCAGTTACGCGGGGAACACTGAAGCTTTCTTT.

V gene TRBV14 combines with J gene TRBJ1-1, with 9 positions matching TRBD1. Germline CDR1 SGHDN, CDR2 FVKESK. The CDR3 contains 14 residues. Trimming removed 4 bases from V and 6 bases from J; junction bases left unmatched: 6. The CDR3 loop is CASSPDRGWAEAFF. CDR3 nucleotide sequence: TGTGCCAGCAGCCCGGACAGGGGATGGGCTGAAGCTTTCTTT.